Listed here are 26 T cell receptor beta chains from one sample, sequenced in a study of shared clonotypes between healthy human individuals. Generated by immunoSEQ multiplex PCR, the TCRdb table keeps only in-frame clones and is missing some. The profile shows about 2.2 million clones, 93% of them singletons. Terminally differentiated effector memory CD45RA+ cells were excluded from the naive CD8 cells, which were CD45RO-negative and positively selected for CCR7. Sequences were obtained from naive CD8+ T cells from PBMCs. The receptors here all came from a man aged 18 to 30 in good health. Some clones in this sample may be carry-over from other donors' samples.

The V and J genes are TRBV29-1 and TRBJ2-1; unclear D gene. The CDR3 consists of 11 residues. The ends were cut back, 6 bases at V and 5 bases at J, with 8 bases in the middle. Germline V gene lookup returns CDR1 SQVTM and CDR2 ANQGSEA. The CDR3 sequence is CSVPFHNEQFF. For the CDR3, the DNA is TGCAGCGTCCCATTTCACAATGAGCAGTTCTTC.

V gene TRBV15 combines with J gene TRBJ1-5; 7 bases match TRBD1. This CDR3 region has 15 residues. The germline gives CDR1 LNHNV, CDR2 YYDKDF (reference sequence). The V and J ends lost 2 bases and 4 bases, in that order; junction bases with no gene match: 5. DNA of the CDR3: TGTGCCACCAGCAGATACAGGGGACCGAATCAGCCCCAGCATTTT. It encodes CATSRYRGPNQPQHF.

The chain has TRBV28 and TRBJ2-7, with a tentative D call TRBD1 (5 bases). Germline V gene sequence: CDR1 MDHEN, CDR2 SYDVKM. Trimming took off 3 bases at V and 3 bases at J, with 9 bases between the two ends. The length of the CDR3 is 13 residues. CDR3 amino acids: CASSLRQNYEQYF. In nucleotides, the CDR3 is TGTGCCAGCAGTTTGAGACAGAACTACGAGCAGTACTTC.

The chain employs TRBV27 and TRBJ2-7; D perhaps matches TRBD1 (5 bases). Trimming removed 0 bases at V and 7 bases at J, with 16 bases between. The length of the CDR3 is 15 residues. Looked up from germline, CDR1 is MNHEY and CDR2 is SMNVEV (reference sequence). The CDR3 DNA is TGTGCCAGCAGTTTATCAAAGGGGCCCCGATGGGAGCAGTACTTC. Translation: CASSLSKGPRWEQYF.

The chain employs TRBV10-1 and TRBJ2-7, with D possibly matching TRBD2 (6 bases). Germline V gene sequence: CDR1 WNHNN, CDR2 SYGVQD (reference sequence). This CDR3 contains 13 residues. The ends were cut back, 2 bases at V and 3 bases at J, with 8 bases in the middle. The CDR3 is CASSEVADYEQYF. DNA for the CDR3: TGCGCCAGCAGTGAGGTAGCGGACTACGAGCAGTACTTC.

This chain uses TRBV19 with TRBJ2-1, with 9 bases fitting TRBD2. V lost 10 bases, J lost 8 bases, and 15 bases stayed unmatched. The germline V gene encodes CDR1 LNHDA and CDR2 SQIVND (reference sequence). The CDR3 loop spans 15 amino acids. The CDR3 loop is CATRTSVRPGHEQFF. The CDR3 bases are TGTGCCACTAGGACTAGCGTGCGCCCCGGCCATGAGCAGTTCTTC.

This chain links TRBV6-6 with TRBJ2-3, with a weak D call TRBD2 (6 bases). V lost 1 base and J 0 bases, leaving 8 bases between the germline ends. The CDR3 consists of 15 residues. Germline V gives CDR1 MNHNY, CDR2 SVGAGI (reference sequence). CDR3 coding DNA: TGTGCCAGCAGTTACTATGCGGGAAGCACAGATACGCAGTATTTT. It is translated as CASSYYAGSTDTQYF.

The chain combines TRBV10-3 with TRBJ2-1; 8 bases line up with TRBD1. The CDR3 is 17 amino acids. Per germline, CDR1 ENHRY and CDR2 SYGVKD. V shed 2 bases, J shed 0 bases, and the junction held 6 bases outside the gene matches. For the CDR3, the DNA is TGTGCCATCAGTGAGGCGACAGGGGCGGGCTCCTACAATGAGCAGTTCTTC. This gives the protein CAISEATGAGSYNEQFF.

The genes are TRBV28 and TRBJ2-7; the D gene is possibly TRBD2 (5 bases). Germline V gene data show CDR1 as MDHEN and CDR2 as SYDVKM. Trimming pared 2 bases from V and 3 bases from J, leaving 11 bases between. The CDR3 totals 14 residues. As DNA, the CDR3 is TGTGCCAGCAGTTTAATGAGTGGAGGCTACGAGCAGTACTTC. Protein: CASSLMSGGYEQYF.

This sequence joins TRBV28 and TRBJ2-7, with 7 bases aligning to TRBD1. The trim removed 6 bases at V and 6 bases at J, leaving 11 bases unmatched. From germline, CDR1 is MDHEN and CDR2 SYDVKM. The CDR3 has 14 residues. The CDR3 sequence: CASSPPDRVGEQYF. The CDR3 DNA reads as TGTGCCAGCAGCCCTCCTGACAGGGTCGGCGAGCAGTACTTC.

CDR3 bases: TGTGCCAGCAGTTCCCCGACGGAAGACTACGAGCAGTACTTC. This sequence encodes CASSSPTEDYEQYF. The chain combines TRBV28 with TRBJ2-7; D gene unclear. Germline V lookup: CDR1 MDHEN, CDR2 SYDVKM. V lost 4 bases and J lost 3, with 13 bases in between. CDR3 length: 14 amino acids.

Regarding this clone: Other nucleotide sequences in the sample specify the same CDR3. This chain uses TRBV28 with TRBJ2-5, with D uncertain. CDR3 length: 13 residues. Germline CDR1 and CDR2: MDHEN and SYDVKM. V was shortened by 3 bases and J by 4 bases, with 9 bases between the two germline ends. CDR3 residues: CASSLAGRETQYF. The CDR3 nucleotides are TGTGCCAGCAGTTTGGCCGGTCGAGAGACCCAGTACTTC.

The chain has TRBV7-6 and TRBJ2-7, with D possibly matching TRBD1 (5 bases). V was cut by 5 bases and J by 4 bases, with 9 bases left in between. The CDR3 runs 12 residues. Germline V lookup: CDR1 SGHVS, CDR2 FNYEAQ. In DNA form, the CDR3 reads TGTGCCAGCAGCGCTCAGGGTTACGAGCAGTACTTC. It translates to CASSAQGYEQYF.

The chain employs TRBV5-6 and TRBJ2-7; D might be TRBD1 (6 bases). Germline CDR1 is SGHDT and CDR2 is YYEEEE. Trimming took 4 bases from V and 4 from J, leaving 12 bases between them. The CDR3 is made up of 13 amino acids. The CDR3 DNA follows: TGTGCCAGCAGCGCCGGGACACCTTACGAGCAGTACTTC. This encodes CASSAGTPYEQYF.

This chain connects TRBV6-1 to TRBJ1-2, with 9 bases matching TRBD1. The CDR3 length is 14 residues. The germline V gene encodes CDR1 MNHNS and CDR2 SASEGT. V lost 10 bases to trimming and J lost 5 bases; unmatched junction nucleotides: 11. The CDR3 sequence: CATHPPGTGYGYTF. CDR3 sequence (DNA): TGTGCCACCCACCCCCCCGGGACAGGGTATGGCTACACCTTC.

CDR3 nucleotide sequence: TGTGCCAGCAGCTGGCAGGGACAGGGGGATATCGACGAGCAGTACTTC. It specifies CASSWQGQGDIDEQYF. J is TRBJ2-7 and V is TRBV5-4, with 11 bases lining up with TRBD1. This CDR3 comprises 16 residues. J gave up 5 bases and V 3 bases, and 10 bases lay outside the gene matches. Germline CDR1 reads SGHNT; CDR2 reads YYREEE (reference sequence).

V gene TRBV28 combines with J gene TRBJ1-5; D possibly corresponds to TRBD1 (6 bases). Germline-derived CDR1 and CDR2 are MDHEN and SYDVKM. V lost 10 bases, J lost 1 base, and 17 bases lay in between. The CDR3 has 15 residues. The CDR3 spells CATREGGGSNQPQHF. CDR3 DNA: TGTGCCACCCGAGAGGGGGGTGGGAGCAATCAGCCCCAGCATTTT.

The rearrangement uses TRBV19 and TRBJ2-7; 10 bases match TRBD2. Germline V gene sequence: CDR1 LNHDA, CDR2 SQIVND (reference sequence). This CDR3 comprises 18 residues. V gave up 0 bases and J gave up 3 bases; unmatched junction bases: 11. This chain's CDR3 is CASSIDGGASGSVYEQYF. CDR3 nucleotide sequence: TGTGCCAGTAGTATAGATGGTGGAGCTAGCGGGAGTGTCTACGAGCAGTACTTC.

The CDR3 sequence is CASSIWPNTEAFF. CDR3 DNA sequence: TGTGCCAGTAGTATCTGGCCGAACACTGAAGCTTTCTTT. The chain links TRBV19 to TRBJ1-1; D call uncertain. This CDR3 region has 13 residues. Germline CDR1 reads LNHDA; CDR2 reads SQIVND (reference sequence). V lost 3 bases and J lost 1, with 6 bases in between. Variable domain in full (rest from reference TRBV19 and TRBJ1-1): DGGITQSPKYLFRKEGQNVTLSCEQNLNHDAMYWYRQDPGQGLRLIYYSQIVNDFQKGDIAEGYSVSREKKESFPLTVTSAQKNPTAFYLCASSIWPNTEAFFGQGTRLTVV.

The chain has TRBV9 and TRBJ2-7, with 9 bases that match TRBD1. The J segment lost 2 bases and the V segment lost 4 bases, leaving 10 bases of the junction unmatched. This CDR3 contains 16 residues. Germline V gives CDR1 SGDLS, CDR2 YYNGEE. The CDR3 reads CASSPLGGQGAYEQYF. CDR3 nucleotide sequence: TGTGCCAGCAGCCCGCTTGGGGGACAGGGCGCCTACGAGCAGTACTTC.

This chain uses TRBV7-3 with TRBJ2-7; D assignment may be TRBD1 or TRBD2 (5 bases each). From germline, CDR1 is SGHTA and CDR2 FQGTGA. The V end lost 5 bases, the J end lost 0 bases, and 14 bases lay between the germline ends. The CDR3 contains 15 residues. The CDR3 is CASSPGPSYSYEQYF. The CDR3 DNA reads as TGTGCCAGCAGCCCGGGACCGTCCTACTCCTACGAGCAGTACTTC.

The chain links TRBV15 to TRBJ2-1, with D tentatively TRBD1 (6 bases). The CDR3 loop spans 21 amino acids. The V end lost 2 bases, the J end lost 5 bases, and 31 bases lay between the germline ends. Germline V gene lookup returns CDR1 LNHNV and CDR2 YYDKDF (reference sequence). The CDR3: CATSRPPEGQGRVVGNNEQFF. The CDR3, as DNA: TGTGCCACCAGCAGACCCCCGGAAGGCCAGGGGAGAGTCGTGGGTAACAATGAGCAGTTCTTC.

The J gene is TRBJ2-2, the V gene TRBV7-9; D unresolved. Germline V gene lookup returns CDR1 SEHNR and CDR2 FQNEAQ (reference sequence). The CDR3 consists of 16 residues. Deletions cut 3 bases from V and 6 bases from J, with 17 bases between. In nucleotides, the CDR3 is TGTGCCAGCAGCTTCCCCCCCCGGGCAAGCGCCGGGGAGCTGTTTTTT. It specifies CASSFPPRASAGELFF.

This clone was counted many times. This chain joins TRBV23-1 and TRBJ1-1; tentative D call: TRBD1 (5 bases). TRBV23-1 is placed among ORFs of uncertain function. This CDR3 is 11 amino acids long. The ends were cut back, 4 bases at V and 10 bases at J, with 10 bases in the middle. CDR3 sequence reads: CASSRAGRAFF. In DNA form, the CDR3 reads TGCGCCAGCAGTCGGGCAGGGCGAGCTTTCTTT.

This rearrangement joins TRBV27 to TRBJ2-2; 7 nucleotides agree with TRBD1. This CDR3 region has 13 residues. The germline V gene has CDR1 MNHEY and CDR2 SMNVEV (reference sequence). After removal of 5 bases from V and 6 bases from J, the junction contained 3 bases not matched to a gene. CDR3 coding DNA: TGTGCCAGCAGTGTGACAGGGCCCGGGGAGCTGTTTTTT. It yields the protein CASSVTGPGELFF.

This chain's CDR3 is CASSTLGGEQYF. The CDR3 nucleotides read TGTGCCAGCAGCACCCTAGGGGGCGAGCAGTACTTC. The rearrangement joins TRBV11-2 to TRBJ2-7; D might be TRBD1 (6 bases). The CDR3 runs 12 residues. The ends were cut back, 5 bases at V and 6 bases at J, with 11 bases in the middle. Germline assignment: CDR1 SGHAT and CDR2 FQNNGV.